This record looks at one T cell receptor beta chain sequence and its context. Its antigen is unidentified. These data come from a study of naive and memory T cell subsets. Study-wide results and limits: Naive and memory repertoire findings lacked a ground truth for validation. Especially in CD8 cells, naive repertoires contained a few larger clonotypes, possibly CD45RA-re-expressing memory cells. Over 90% of naive TCR sequences appeared only once, unlike memory subsets.

An equimolar mix of two oligonucleotides served as the beta constant-region primer for TRBC1 and TRBC2. The ligated cDNA underwent four PCR rounds using SP2 and nested alpha and beta constant-region primers. TCRdb passed the UMI-ligation and nested PCR reads through MiXCR, listing each CDR3 protein once. The sample comprises under 150,000 distinct CDR3 sequences, approximately 21% of which are singletons, and 0.5% to 0.75% rests with the top ten. Trimming left V 0 bases short and J 9 bases short, with 9 bases between. Germline CDR1 MGHRA, CDR2 YSYEKL. The CDR3 spans 13 residues. Sequential positive selection took CD4 T cells first, then CD8 T cells. Cells stained for CD3, CD4, CD8, CD45RA, CD27 and viability were sorted into four CD45RA/CD27 subsets.

The sequenced material came from naive CD8+ T cells from blood. The J gene is TRBJ2-1, the V gene TRBV4-1, with D maybe TRBD2 (5 bases). This TCR was recovered from a human donor in good health. Here the CDR3 reads CASSQEGSGEQFF. In nucleotides, the CDR3 is TGCGCCAGCAGCCAAGAGGGGAGTGGTGAGCAGTTCTTC.